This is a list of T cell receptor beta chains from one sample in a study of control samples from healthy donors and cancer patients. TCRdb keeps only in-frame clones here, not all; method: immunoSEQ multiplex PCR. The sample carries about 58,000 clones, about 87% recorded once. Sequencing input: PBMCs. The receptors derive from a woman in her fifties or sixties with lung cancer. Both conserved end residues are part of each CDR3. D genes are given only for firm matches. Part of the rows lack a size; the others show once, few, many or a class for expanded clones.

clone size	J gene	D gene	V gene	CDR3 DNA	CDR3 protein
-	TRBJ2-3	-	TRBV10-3	TGTGCCATGGGAGATAGCGGAGTAACGTTGGATACGCAGTATTTT	CAMGDSGVTLDTQYF
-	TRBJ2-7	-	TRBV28	TGTGCCAGCAGTTTATTAGGGTTGGGGCAGGGGTCATCCTACGAGCAGTACTTC	CASSLLGLGQGSSYEQYF
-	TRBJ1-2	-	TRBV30	TGTGCCTGGCGACCGATCGACTATGGCTACACCTTC	CAWRPIDYGYTF
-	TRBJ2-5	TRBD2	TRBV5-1	TGCGCCAGCAGCTTCTTCCTAGCGGGCGAAGAGACCCAGTACTTC	CASSFFLAGEETQYF
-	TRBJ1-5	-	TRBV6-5	TGTGCCAGCAGTTACACCGCAGGGGGCAATCAGCCCCAGCATTTT	CASSYTAGGNQPQHF
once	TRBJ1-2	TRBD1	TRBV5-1	TGCGCCAGCAGTCGGGACAGTTCCTATGGCTACACCTTC	CASSRDSSYGYTF
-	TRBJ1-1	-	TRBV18	TGTGCCAGCTCACCCGGACTCATGAACACTGAAGCTTTCTTT	CASSPGLMNTEAFF
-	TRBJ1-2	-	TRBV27	TGTGCCAGCAGTTTCCGGGACGGCATGAATGGCTACACCTTC	CASSFRDGMNGYTF
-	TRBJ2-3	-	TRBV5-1	TGCGCCAGCAGCTTGAGAGGCACTAAGTCTACTGATACGCAGTATTTT	CASSLRGTKSTDTQYF
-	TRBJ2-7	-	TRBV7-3	TGTGCCAGCAGCTTAAGGGTCTCCGGCGAGCAGTACTTC	CASSLRVSGEQYF
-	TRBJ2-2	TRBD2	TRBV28	TGTGCCAGCAGTGTAATAGCGGGAGGCACAAACACCGGGGAGCTGTTTTTT	CASSVIAGGTNTGELFF
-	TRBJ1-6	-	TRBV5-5	TGTGCCAGCAGCTTGGACTCGATTTCACCCCTCCACTTT	CASSLDSISPLHF
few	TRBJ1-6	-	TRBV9	TGTGCCAGCAGCGTAGGTGGCGATAATTCACCCCTCCACTTT	CASSVGGDNSPLHF
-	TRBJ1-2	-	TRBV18	TGTGCCAGCTCACGCTACTCTCAGGACAGCGGCGGTGGCTACACCTTC	CASSRYSQDSGGGYTF